This T cell receptor (beta chain) appears in the sequencing data of a study of blood T cells in healthy people across ages. The germline gives CDR1 SGHTA, CDR2 FQGNSA. V lost 2 bases, J lost 0 bases, and 14 bases lay in between. CDR3 size: 18 residues. It was with a sample-barcoded 5' primer and a J-beta primer mix that a second PCR of about 6 to 12 cycles was run. One entry per CDR3 protein, called by TCRdb with MiXCR from the 5' RACE reads. The table shows 550,000 to 650,000 distinct CDR3 sequences, with about 30% occurring only once. Many counts were recorded for this clonotype. The receptor was isolated from a woman older than 75 in good health. This sequence joins TRBV7-2 and TRBJ1-6, with a tentative D call TRBD1 (6 bases). The sequencing input was blood. CDR3 amino acids: CASSLWPTGNSYNSPLHF. The CDR3 DNA reads as TGTGCCAGCAGCTTATGGCCGACAGGAAACTCCTATAATTCACCCCTCCACTTT.